This T cell receptor beta chain appears in the sequencing data of a study of beta chain features in type 1 diabetes. Study outcomes and limitations: Moderately but significantly shorter TCRB CDR3s were found in Type 1 diabetes patients in all four CD4+ subsets. Whether TCRB rearrangement is influenced by HLA type was left unresolved in this analysis. Patients' naive, central memory and regulatory TCRB repertoires appeared more alike than those of healthy donors.

The isolated RNA, all of it, was reverse transcribed, so expressed TCRB transcripts were what got sequenced. The method was immunoSEQ multiplex PCR; TCRdb's version includes in-frame clones alone and lacks a portion of them. The sample has approximately 150,000 clones, about a tenth seen once; the top ten hold almost 0.65%. In regard to this clone: What it binds is unknown.

Populations obtained by sorting all exceeded 95% purity. The TCR comes from a woman in her 40s in good health. The sequencing input was central memory CD4+ T cells from blood.

This CDR3 reads CASSLATGQTQETQYF. In DNA, the CDR3 is TGTGCCAGCAGCTTGGCCACGGGACAGACGCAAGAGACCCAGTACTTC. This rearrangement joins TRBV5-6 to TRBJ2-5; TRBD1 agrees at 7 bases. V dropped 0 bases and J dropped 2; count of bases not matched to a gene: 7. This CDR3 comprises 16 residues. CDR1 SGHDT and CDR2 YYEEEE come from the germline V gene.